This T cell receptor beta chain is from a study of cytomegalovirus exposure and HLA in healthy donors. Study information: An earlier analysis identified fewer than 130 million unique TCR beta sequences in about 200 million T cells.

Of note for this clone: Its antigen is currently unknown.

Study findings and constraints: There were a few CMV-associated chains whose specificity for CMV antigens was confirmed in vitro. Association of a missense DCLRE1C variant with TCR beta V- and J-gene trimming was reported in a later analysis.

The PCR used 60 Vbeta and 13 Jbeta primers. Repertoires were generated with immunoSEQ multiplex PCR, while TCRdb's copy carries only in-frame clones and drops some. The sample consists of around 180,000 clones, 80% of them appearing once. This clonotype was sampled from a man between 40 and 49 years old in good health and CMV-seronegative. Sequenced input: PBMCs.

CDR3 sequence (DNA): TGCGCCAGCAGTGCTCCCCAGCCCCAGCATTTT. Translated: CASSAPQPQHF. The J gene is TRBJ1-5, the V gene TRBV10-1; D remains unclear. The germline gives CDR1 WNHNN, CDR2 SYGVQD (reference sequence). The CDR3 spans 11 residues. V dropped 4 bases and J dropped 7 bases, with 5 bases sitting between them.